These 14 T cell receptor beta chains share one sample of origin, sequenced in a study of shared clonotypes between healthy human individuals. Only in-frame clones appear in the TCRdb table, and some are missing; sequencing was by immunoSEQ multiplex PCR. The table lists around 500,000 clones, around 78% of them singletons, with 10% to 15% in the top ten. Sample: PBMCs. All receptors derive from a middle-aged woman in good health. Some clones in this sample may be carry-over from other donors' samples.

Remarks on this clone: With a much larger clone just one base away, this may be a read error. The V and J genes are TRBV19 and TRBJ1-1; D gene ambiguous. Germline assignment: CDR1 LNHDA and CDR2 SQIVND (reference sequence). The germline V and J ends were trimmed by 7 bases and 1 base, with 19 bases remaining between them. The CDR3 extends over 16 amino acids. CDR3 in amino acids: CASTPPRVPTNTEAFF. The DNA for the CDR3 is TGTGCCAGTACCCCCCCGAGGGTCCCCACGAACACTGAAGCTTTCTTT.

The gene calls are TRBV6-1 and TRBJ2-5, with TRBD1 as a possible D gene (6 bases). The DNA matches TRBJ2-7 better at its end, which makes the J call doubtful. CDR3 length: 15 residues. CDR1 is MNHNS, CDR2 SASEGT, per germline. In nucleotides, the CDR3 is TGTGCCAGCAGTGAAGCGGCCGGGACAAGAAGCGAGCAGTACTTC. Amino acid sequence: CASSEAAGTRSEQYF.

The chain is built from TRBV7-2 and TRBJ2-3; 10 bases fit TRBD2. V trimming: 5 bases; J trimming: 6 bases; junction bases outside the gene matches: 14. Germline lookup yields CDR1 SGHTA and CDR2 FQGNSA. The CDR3 has 17 amino acids. CDR3 protein: CASSTTLAGGKVDTQYF. Written as DNA, the CDR3 is TGTGCCAGCAGCACGACCTTAGCGGGAGGTAAAGTGGATACGCAGTATTTT.

The gene calls are TRBV5-1 and TRBJ2-1, with a weak D call TRBD2 (5 bases). This CDR3 spans 16 amino acids. The germline gives CDR1 SGHRS, CDR2 YFSETQ. The V end was cut by 4 bases, the J end by 6 bases, with 20 bases between. CDR3 amino acids: CASSPLTGLASNEQFF. The DNA for the CDR3 is TGCGCCAGCAGCCCCCTGACGGGCCTAGCTTCCAATGAGCAGTTCTTC.

The chain employs TRBV28 and TRBJ1-1, with D maybe TRBD1 (6 bases). There are 13 residues in the CDR3. V was cut by 6 bases and J by 1 base, with 9 bases left in between. Germline V gene lookup returns CDR1 MDHEN and CDR2 SYDVKM. CDR3 sequence (DNA): TGTGCCAGCAGGCAGACAGGGAACACTGAAGCTTTCTTT. Translating gives CASRQTGNTEAFF.

The chain recombines TRBV5-1 with TRBJ2-3; D is unclear. V shed 0 bases and J shed 0 bases, with 11 bases lying between them. Germline assignment: CDR1 SGHRS and CDR2 YFSETQ. The CDR3 runs to 16 residues. The CDR3 reads CASSLDGVGSTDTQYF. CDR3 DNA sequence: TGCGCCAGCAGCTTGGATGGTGTTGGTAGCACAGATACGCAGTATTTT.

The rearrangement links TRBV27 to TRBJ1-2; a possible D gene is TRBD1 (6 bases). This CDR3 spans 14 amino acids. Germline V gives CDR1 MNHEY, CDR2 SMNVEV (reference sequence). V lost 0 bases, J lost 5 bases, and 10 bases lay in between. The DNA of the CDR3 is TGTGCCAGCAGTTTATCCCAGGGGAGGTATGGCTACACCTTC. Translated: CASSLSQGRYGYTF.

The rearrangement joins TRBV10-3 to TRBJ2-1, with 9 bases that match TRBD2. The V gene end was trimmed by 1 base and the J gene end by 0 bases; junction bases not matched to a gene: 7. The CDR3 has 18 amino acids. The V gene's germline CDR1 is ENHRY and CDR2 SYGVKD. The CDR3 DNA follows: TGTGCCATCAGTGAGTTGGGACTAGCCGATAGCTCCTACAATGAGCAGTTCTTC. Its translation: CAISELGLADSSYNEQFF.

The chain links TRBV7-6 to TRBJ1-4; 7 bases line up with TRBD1. CDR1 is SGHVS, CDR2 FNYEAQ, per germline. V lost 2 bases to trimming and J lost 3 bases; unmatched junction nucleotides: 3. There are 15 residues in the CDR3. The CDR3 loop reads CASSLSDRPNEKLFF. CDR3 in DNA: TGTGCCAGCAGCTTATCGGACAGGCCTAATGAAAAACTGTTTTTT.

This clone came up a few times. This chain uses TRBV20-1 with TRBJ1-1; 7 bases are shared with TRBD1. Per germline, CDR1 DFQATT and CDR2 SNEGSKA (reference sequence). V lost 5 bases, J lost 5 bases, and 2 bases stayed unmatched. The length of the CDR3 is 11 residues. CDR3 in amino acids: CSAQTGTEAFF. CDR3 nucleotide sequence: TGCAGTGCTCAGACAGGGACTGAAGCTTTCTTT.

A few counts support this clone. This chain connects TRBV14 to TRBJ1-2; possible D gene TRBD1, 5 bases. V dropped 3 bases and J dropped 7 bases, with 12 bases sitting between them. Germline loops: CDR1 SGHDN, CDR2 FVKESK. This CDR3 region has 13 residues. CDR3 nucleotide sequence: TGTGCCAGCAGCCACAGGGAGGGTATTGGCTACACCTTC. It codes for CASSHREGIGYTF.

DNA for the CDR3: TGTGCCAGCAGCCAACCGGGACAGGGGCCGGTCGAGCAGTACTTC. Protein sequence: CASSQPGQGPVEQYF. The chain carries TRBV4-2 and TRBJ2-7; 10 bases match TRBD1. There are 15 residues in the CDR3. Germline V gene sequence: CDR1 LGHNA, CDR2 YNFKEQ. Trimming at V came to 2 bases and at J to 6 bases, leaving 7 bases not matched to a gene.

V and J are TRBV6-6 and TRBJ2-3; tentatively, D is TRBD2 (6 bases). The CDR3 loop spans 14 amino acids. The V end lost 5 bases, the J end lost 6 bases, and 15 bases lay between the germline ends. Germline lookup yields CDR1 MNHNY and CDR2 SVGAGI (reference sequence). For the CDR3, the DNA is TGTGCCAGCAGTGAGACTAGAGAAGTGGATACGCAGTATTTT. Translated, it gives CASSETREVDTQYF.

V is TRBV4-1 and J is TRBJ2-2; 7 bases are shared with TRBD2. The V and J ends lost 3 bases and 8 bases, in that order; junction bases with no gene match: 12. Germline V lookup: CDR1 MGHRA, CDR2 YSYEKL. CDR3 size: 16 residues. CDR3 amino acids: CASSQEGLPAGGELFF. The CDR3 DNA reads TGCGCCAGCAGCCAGGAGGGACTACCGGCCGGGGGGGAGCTGTTTTTT.